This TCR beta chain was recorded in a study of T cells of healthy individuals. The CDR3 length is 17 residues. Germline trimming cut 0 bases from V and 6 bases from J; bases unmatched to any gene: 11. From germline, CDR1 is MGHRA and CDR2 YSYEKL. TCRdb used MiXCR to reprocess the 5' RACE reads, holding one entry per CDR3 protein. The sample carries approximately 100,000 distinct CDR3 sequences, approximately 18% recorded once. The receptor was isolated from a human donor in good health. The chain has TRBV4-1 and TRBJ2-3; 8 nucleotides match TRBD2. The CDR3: CASSQDPSGGFMDTQYF. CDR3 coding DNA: TGCGCCAGCAGCCAAGATCCCAGCGGGGGATTTATGGATACGCAGTATTTT.